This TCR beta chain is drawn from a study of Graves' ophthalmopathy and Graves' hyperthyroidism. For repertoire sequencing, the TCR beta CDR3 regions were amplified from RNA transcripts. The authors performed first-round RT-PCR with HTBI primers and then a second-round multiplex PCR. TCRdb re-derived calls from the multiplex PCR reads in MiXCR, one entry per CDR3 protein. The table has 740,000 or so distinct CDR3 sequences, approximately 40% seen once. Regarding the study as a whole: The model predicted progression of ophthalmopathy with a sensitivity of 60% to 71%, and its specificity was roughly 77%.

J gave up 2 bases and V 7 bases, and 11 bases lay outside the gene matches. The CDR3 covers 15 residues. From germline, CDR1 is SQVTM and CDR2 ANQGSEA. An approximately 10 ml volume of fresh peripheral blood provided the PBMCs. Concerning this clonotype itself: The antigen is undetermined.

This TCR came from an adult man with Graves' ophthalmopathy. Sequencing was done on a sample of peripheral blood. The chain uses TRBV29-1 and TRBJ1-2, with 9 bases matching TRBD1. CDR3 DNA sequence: TGCAGCGCCAGCAGCTGGACAGGGGAAAACTATGGCTACACCTTC. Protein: CSASSWTGENYGYTF.